The source of this TCR beta chain is a study of cytomegalovirus exposure and HLA in healthy donors (dated 2017 in TCRdb). About the study as a whole: The 500 to 800 repertoires of the first cohort and the 95 to 150 validation repertoires were produced on the same platform, according to a later analysis. The study aimed to test whether cataloging public T cell receptors could reveal signatures of past pathogen exposure. In addition to the first cohort of about 650 subjects, a separate validation cohort of some 120 different subjects was used. To predict cytomegalovirus infection status, the study combined high-throughput TCR immunosequencing, statistical association of individual TCRs with disease status, and machine learning. On the study overall, not on this receptor specifically: The authors suggested that the approach could potentially be extended to other disease states and immunological phenotypes. A later analysis had no HLA typing for the validation cohort, so co-occurrence there was scored across all 120 or so repertoires. Cytomegalovirus status was reported to be diagnosed by the classifier with high specificity and sensitivity in both the original and validation cohorts. A total of about 150 TCR beta chains were listed by the study as associated with cytomegalovirus. A few of the identified cytomegalovirus-associated TCR beta chains were confirmed in vitro to be specific for cytomegalovirus antigens. While some public TCRs were present in many individuals, most TCR sequences turned up only very rarely across donors. A later analysis found that TCRs clustered in the first cohort also tended to co-occur in the 120 validation repertoires, with about 94% of cluster scores above 0.

This clone was found a few times. No cognate antigen has been identified for it. Base qualities were left out, and no much larger clone turns up one base away. CDR1 and CDR2 (SGHDT, YYEEEE) derive from the germline V gene. The CDR3, cysteine through phenylalanine, is 17 amino acids long. Only the CDR3 region is kept as DNA, spanning 51 bases read in frame from base 1. The V end loses 0 bases and the J end loses 4 bases, and a stretch of 19 bases separates them. The donors were included in the validation cohort of approximately 120 subjects, a group kept apart from the roughly 730-subject first cohort. Libraries were prepared through the immunoSEQ multiplex PCR assay. As for how the authors treated the data: To diagnose cytomegalovirus status from the catalog of TCR beta chain sequences, a statistical classification framework was built. TCRdb stores this immuneACCESS table with in-frame sequences only. Part of the clones is absent; in the studies checked, under half of the shortfall reflects unresolved V genes, and no reason is known for the rest. The V and J calls and clone size were taken over from that table, and D and trimming were inferred from the DNA. Counted in this sample were about 110,000 clones; approximately 85% of them appeared once. Of the sample, around 3.1% falls within the top ten clones.

This TCR came from a woman younger than 30 in good health and CMV-seronegative. The source material was PBMCs. Recombination joined TRBV5-6 with TRBJ1-2; the D gene cannot be named for sure. CDR3 region: CASSLESGEPLFYGYTF. Here is the DNA: TGTGCCAGCAGCTTGGAGAGTGGGGAGCCCCTCTTCTATGGCTACACCTTC.